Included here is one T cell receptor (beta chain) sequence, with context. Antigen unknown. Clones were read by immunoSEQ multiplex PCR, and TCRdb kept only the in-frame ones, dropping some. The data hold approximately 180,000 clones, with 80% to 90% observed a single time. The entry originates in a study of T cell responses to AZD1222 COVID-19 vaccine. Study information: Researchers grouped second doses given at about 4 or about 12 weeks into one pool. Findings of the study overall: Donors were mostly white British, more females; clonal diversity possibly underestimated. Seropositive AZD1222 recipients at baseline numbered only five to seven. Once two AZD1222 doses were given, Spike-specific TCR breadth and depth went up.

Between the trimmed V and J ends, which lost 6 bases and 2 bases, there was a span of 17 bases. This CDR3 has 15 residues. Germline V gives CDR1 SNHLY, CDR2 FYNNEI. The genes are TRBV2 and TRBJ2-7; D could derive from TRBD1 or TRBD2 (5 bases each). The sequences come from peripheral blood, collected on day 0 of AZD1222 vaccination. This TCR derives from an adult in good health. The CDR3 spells CASSLSGTVAYEQYF. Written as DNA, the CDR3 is TGTGCCAGCAGCCTATCCGGGACGGTAGCCTACGAGCAGTACTTC.